A single sample gave rise to the 19 T cell receptor beta chains below, sequenced in a study of T-cell memory formation after mild COVID-19. TCRdb analysed the 5' RACE reads with MiXCR anew, one entry per CDR3 protein. This sample has around 320,000 distinct CDR3 sequences, with 13% to 15% found just once. The sample comprised PBMCs or a T cell subset sorted from them (not recorded which). These receptors all stem from a man between 18 and 35 years old who had mild COVID-19 (a few samples of this study predate the infection). Cell type and time point are not known.

This chain connects TRBV20-1 to TRBJ2-7; perhaps TRBD2 as D (5 bases). This CDR3 is built from 16 residues. Per germline, CDR1 DFQATT and CDR2 SNEGSKA (reference sequence). Between the trimmed V and J ends, which lost 0 bases and 4 bases, there was a span of 19 bases. CDR3 region: CSARDNTRNIQYEQYF. CDR3 sequence (DNA): TGCAGTGCTAGAGATAATACTAGGAACATTCAATACGAGCAGTACTTC.

This clonotype has more than one count but fewer than ten. The chain recombines TRBV28 with TRBJ2-7, with a possible D match to TRBD1 (6 bases). V gave up 10 bases and J gave up 3 bases, with 13 bases separating them. This CDR3 contains 12 residues. Germline V lookup: CDR1 MDHEN, CDR2 SYDVKM. The CDR3 region is CATRDTVYEQYV. The CDR3, as DNA: TGTGCCACCCGGGACACTGTCTACGAGCAGTACGTC.

This chain connects TRBV20-1 to TRBJ1-2; D is uncertain. The CDR3 length is 13 residues. With 4 bases removed from V and 8 bases from J, the gap between germline ends came to 17 bases. Germline-derived CDR1 and CDR2 are DFQATT and SNEGSKA (reference sequence). The CDR3 region has the DNA TGCAGTGCTACGAGAGGGCCCAGAGAGGGCTACACCTTC. As protein: CSATRGPREGYTF.

In this sample, this clonotype turned up a few times. The chain couples TRBV12-3 or TRBV12-4 to TRBJ1-3; D is possibly TRBD1 (5 bases). The CDR3 sequence is 15 residues long. Between the trimmed V and J ends, which lost 1 base and 5 bases, there was a span of 12 bases. As DNA, the CDR3 is TGTGCCAGCAGTTTAGGAGCCGGGGGAAGAAACACCATATATTTT. Its translation is CASSLGAGGRNTIYF.

The rearrangement joins TRBV11-2 to TRBJ2-2; tentatively, D is TRBD2 (5 bases). The length of the CDR3 is 15 residues. The germline gives CDR1 SGHAT, CDR2 FQNNGV. V was shortened by 8 bases and J by 1 base, with 14 bases between the two germline ends. In DNA form, the CDR3 reads TGTGCCAGCCGATCGCCGGGGAGGAACACCGGGGAGCTGTTTTTT. Translated, it gives CASRSPGRNTGELFF.

This chain connects TRBV2 to TRBJ1-1; tentative D call: TRBD1 (5 bases). Germline-derived CDR1 and CDR2 are SNHLY and FYNNEI. The CDR3 spans 14 residues. Trimming took off 7 bases at V and 1 base at J, with 13 bases between the two ends. In nucleotides, the CDR3 is TGTGCCAGCATTCTGGGACGCACGAACACTGAAGCTTTCTTT. Translating gives CASILGRTNTEAFF.

This chain links TRBV7-8 with TRBJ1-5, with D perhaps TRBD1 (5 bases). The CDR3 extends over 13 amino acids. Germline V CDR1 and CDR2: SGHVS, FQNEAQ. V gave up 3 bases and J gave up 5 bases, with 8 bases separating them. DNA for the CDR3: TGTGCCAGCAGCTTGAGGGACTATCAGCCCCAGCATTTT. Residues: CASSLRDYQPQHF.

This clonotype showed up many times. V is TRBV7-2 and J is TRBJ1-5; no clear D gene. Trimming shortened V by 1 base and J by 6 bases, and 4 bases separated the two germline ends. Germline V gene data show CDR1 as SGHTA and CDR2 as FQGNSA. This CDR3 is built from 12 residues. For the CDR3, the DNA is TGTGCCAGCAGCTTAGATGGTCAGCCCCAGCATTTT. Its translation is CASSLDGQPQHF.

The chain employs TRBV6-6 and TRBJ2-3, with D perhaps given as TRBD1 or TRBD2 (6 bases each). This CDR3 contains 12 residues. Deletions cut 5 bases from V and 11 bases from J, with 14 bases between. The germline gives CDR1 MNHNY, CDR2 SVGAGI (reference sequence). This CDR3 is CASSAYREEQYF. CDR3 in DNA: TGTGCCAGCAGTGCCTACAGGGAGGAGCAGTATTTT.

The rearrangement links TRBV25-1 to TRBJ1-4, with 7 bases that match TRBD1. Per germline, CDR1 MGHDK and CDR2 SYGVNS. This CDR3 spans 14 amino acids. V lost 4 bases to trimming and J lost 4 bases; unmatched junction nucleotides: 3. The CDR3 reads CASSATGHNEKLFF. In DNA, the CDR3 is TGTGCCAGCAGTGCGACAGGGCATAATGAAAAACTGTTTTTT.

This clonotype was seen only a few times. The gene calls are TRBV24-1 and TRBJ2-5; D may match TRBD1 or TRBD2 (5 bases each). The V end lost 3 bases, the J end lost 2 bases, and 18 bases lay between the germline ends. CDR3 length equals 17 residues. Germline CDR1 KGHDR, CDR2 SFDVKD. The CDR3 sequence: CATSDGGSVGGQETQYF. Written as DNA, the CDR3 is TGTGCCACCAGTGATGGGGGAAGCGTGGGCGGACAAGAGACCCAGTACTTC.

V is TRBV27 and J is TRBJ2-7, with unresolved D. Germline values: CDR1 MNHEY, CDR2 SMNVEV (reference sequence). CDR3 length: 13 residues. The V end was cut by 6 bases, the J end by 2 bases, with 11 bases between. CDR3 nucleotides: TGTGCCAGCAGCCTAGGGCCGCCCTACGAGCAGTACTTC. It codes for CASSLGPPYEQYF.

The J gene is TRBJ2-3, the V gene TRBV20-1, with D possibly TRBD1 on 6 matching bases. V was pared by 3 bases and J by 0 bases, with 16 bases between. This CDR3 is 16 amino acids long. CDR1 is DFQATT, CDR2 SNEGSKA, per germline (reference sequence). This chain's CDR3 is CSARWGRQTSTDTQYF. In nucleotides, the CDR3 is TGCAGTGCTAGGTGGGGGCGTCAAACTAGCACAGATACGCAGTATTTT.

This clonotype was seen only a few times. The chain carries TRBV7-2 and TRBJ2-7, with D possibly matching TRBD2 (6 bases). Trimming removed 4 bases at V and 3 bases at J, with 13 bases between. Looked up from germline, CDR1 is SGHTA and CDR2 is FQGNSA. CDR3 length: 14 amino acids. The CDR3: CASSSYTGSYEQYV. The CDR3 region has the DNA TGTGCCAGCAGCTCTTACACCGGGAGCTACGAGCAGTACGTC.

This clonotype appeared a few times. The chain uses TRBV7-9 and TRBJ2-7; no reliable D call. Trimming removed 1 base from V and 2 bases from J, with 15 bases in between. The germline V gene has CDR1 SEHNR and CDR2 FQNEAQ (reference sequence). The CDR3 totals 16 residues. This chain's CDR3 is CASSLEQLGSTYEQYF. DNA of the CDR3: TGTGCCAGCAGCTTAGAACAGTTGGGCAGTACCTACGAGCAGTACTTC.

This clonotype was counted between two and nine times. This chain joins TRBV12-3 or TRBV12-4 and TRBJ2-2; no reliable D call. This CDR3 contains 14 residues. Trimming removed 3 bases from V and 2 bases from J, with 7 bases in between. This chain's CDR3 is CASSLSDNTGELFF. In DNA, the CDR3 is TGTGCCAGCAGTTTGTCGGACAACACCGGGGAGCTGTTTTTT.

This clonotype was seen more than once but under ten times. This chain links TRBV20-1 with TRBJ2-1; 10 bases match TRBD1. CDR1 DFQATT and CDR2 SNEGSKA come from the germline V gene (reference sequence). The CDR3 length is 13 residues. V lost 5 bases and J lost 9; bases outside the gene matches: 7. As DNA, the CDR3 is TGCAGTGCTGGGGACAGGGGCGTCAGTGAGCAGTTCTTC. It encodes CSAGDRGVSEQFF.

Here the CDR3 reads CSGGQGPEHGYTF. The CDR3, as DNA: TGCAGCGGGGGACAGGGGCCCGAGCATGGCTACACCTTC. The chain couples TRBV29-1 to TRBJ1-2; TRBD1 agrees at 10 bases. The CDR3 is 13 amino acids. Germline values: CDR1 SQVTM, CDR2 ANQGSEA. J lost 6 bases, V lost 7 bases, and 8 bases had no gene match. Filled out from reference TRBV29-1 and TRBJ1-2, the complete variable domain reads SAVISQKPSRDICQRGTSLTIQCQVDSQVTMMFWYRQQPGQSLTLIATANQGSEATYESGFVIDKFPISRPNLTFSTLTVSNMSPEDSSIYLCSGGQGPEHGYTFGSGTRLTVV.

This clonotype showed up many times. The chain combines TRBV15 with TRBJ2-4; TRBD1 or TRBD2 may be the D gene (5 bases each). The CDR3 has 17 amino acids. Germline CDR1 is LNHNV and CDR2 is YYDKDF (reference sequence). V was cut by 3 bases and J by 0 bases, with 15 bases left in between. This chain's CDR3 is CATSRARGTGAKNIQYF. For the CDR3, the DNA is TGTGCCACCAGCAGGGCACGAGGGACCGGAGCCAAAAACATTCAGTACTTC.